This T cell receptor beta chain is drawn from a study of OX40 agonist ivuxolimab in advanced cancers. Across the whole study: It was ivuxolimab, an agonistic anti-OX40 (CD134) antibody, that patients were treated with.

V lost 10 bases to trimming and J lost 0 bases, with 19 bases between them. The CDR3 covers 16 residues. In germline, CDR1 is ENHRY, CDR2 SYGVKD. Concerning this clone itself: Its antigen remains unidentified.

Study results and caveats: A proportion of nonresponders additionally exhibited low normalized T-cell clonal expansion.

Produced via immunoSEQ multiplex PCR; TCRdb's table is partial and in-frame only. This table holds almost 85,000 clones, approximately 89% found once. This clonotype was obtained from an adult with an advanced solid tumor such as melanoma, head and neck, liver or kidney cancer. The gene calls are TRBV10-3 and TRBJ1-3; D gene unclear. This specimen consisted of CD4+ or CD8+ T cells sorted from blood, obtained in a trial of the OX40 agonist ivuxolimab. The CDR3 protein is CATSRFDGNSGNTIYF. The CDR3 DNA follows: TGTGCCACATCAAGGTTTGACGGTAACTCTGGAAACACCATATATTTT.